Listed below are T cell receptor beta chains from one sample, sequenced in a study of T cells in Graves' hyperthyroidism and ophthalmopathy. TCRdb re-called the multiplex PCR reads through MiXCR, storing one row per CDR3 protein. Of a few hundred thousand distinct CDR3 sequences in the sample, 16% were seen once. Specimen: blood. The source is a woman between 40 and 50 years old with Graves' ophthalmopathy. Both conserved end residues are part of each CDR3. D genes are given only for firm matches. Not all rows give a size; the values are once, few, many and, for expanded clones, a class.

>TRBV20-1|TRBJ1-5|.|.
CSARDLLETPINQPQHF
TGCAGTGCTAGAGATCTCCTAGAGACACCGATCAATCAGCCCCAGCATTTT
>TRBV6-1|TRBJ2-7|TRBD2|many
CASRSGTSVSHEQYF
TGTGCCAGCAGATCCGGGACTAGTGTTTCCCACGAGCAGTACTTC
>TRBV28|TRBJ2-7|TRBD2|.
CASSLFQLREFSDEQYF
TGTGCCAGCAGTTTATTCCAATTGCGGGAGTTCTCCGATGAGCAGTACTTC
>TRBV2|TRBJ1-5|TRBD1|many
CASSQSWTGGRVYSNQPQHF
TGTGCCAGCAGTCAGTCATGGACAGGGGGCCGGGTGTATAGCAATCAGCCCCAGCATTTT
>TRBV6-1|TRBJ2-7|.|many
CASSSRGAGGFSEQYF
TGTGCCAGCAGTTCCCGGGGGGCTGGGGGGTTCAGCGAGCAGTACTTC
>TRBV12-3/TRBV12-4|TRBJ2-5|TRBD2|.
CASTWASGETQYF
TGTGCCAGTACCTGGGCTAGCGGAGAGACCCAGTACTTC
>TRBV20-1|TRBJ2-3|TRBD2|.
CSARTSGSQNTQYF
TGCAGTGCAAGGACTAGCGGGAGTCAAAATACGCAGTATTTT
>TRBV11-2|TRBJ1-3|TRBD1|many
CASSSGQGARQGTIYF
TGTGCCAGCAGCTCGGGACAGGGGGCTCGACAGGGGACCATATATTTT
>TRBV5-1|TRBJ1-5|.|.
CASRLGSNQPQHF
TGCGCCAGCAGGTTGGGTAGCAATCAGCCCCAGCATTTT
>TRBV19|TRBJ1-5|.|few
CASSIRPGPGHSNQPQHF
TGTGCCAGTAGTATCCGACCAGGACCAGGGCATAGCAATCAGCCCCAGCATTTT
>TRBV7-9|TRBJ2-2|TRBD2|few
CASSSRGTSGDTGELFF
TGTGCCAGCAGCTCTAGAGGGACTAGCGGGGACACCGGGGAGCTGTTTTTT
>TRBV6-1|TRBJ1-5|.|few
CASSPQVNQPQHF
TGTGCCAGCAGCCCCCAGGTGAATCAGCCCCAGCATTTT
>TRBV7-9|TRBJ1-2|.|few
CASSPDTLYGYTF
TGTGCCAGCAGCCCGGACACCCTCTATGGCTACACCTTC
>TRBV7-2|TRBJ2-2|.|.
CASSLHTSLGELFF
TGTGCCAGCAGCTTACATACTAGCCTCGGGGAGCTGTTTTTT
>TRBV7-4|TRBJ2-3|TRBD2|few
CASSLALAGDTDTQYF
TGTGCCAGCAGCTTAGCGCTAGCGGGGGACACAGATACGCAGTATTTT
>TRBV20-1|TRBJ2-2|.|many
CSARAERLNTGELFF
TGCAGTGCTAGAGCCGAACGGTTGAACACCGGGGAGCTGTTTTTT